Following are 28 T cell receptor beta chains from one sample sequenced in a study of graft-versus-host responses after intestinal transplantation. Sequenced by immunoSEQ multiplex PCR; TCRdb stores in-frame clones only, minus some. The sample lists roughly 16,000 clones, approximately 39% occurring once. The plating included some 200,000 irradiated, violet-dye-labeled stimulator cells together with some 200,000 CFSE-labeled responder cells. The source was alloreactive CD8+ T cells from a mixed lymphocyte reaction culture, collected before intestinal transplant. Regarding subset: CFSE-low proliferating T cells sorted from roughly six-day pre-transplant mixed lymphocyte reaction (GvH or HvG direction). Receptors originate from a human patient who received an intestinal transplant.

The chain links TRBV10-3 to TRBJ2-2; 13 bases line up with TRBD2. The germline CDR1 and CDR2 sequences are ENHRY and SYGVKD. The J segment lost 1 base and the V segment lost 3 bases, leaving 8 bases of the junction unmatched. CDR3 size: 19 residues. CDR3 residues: CAISDPGLAGSMNTGELFF. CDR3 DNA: TGTGCCATCAGTGACCCGGGACTAGCGGGATCTATGAACACCGGGGAGCTGTTTTTT.

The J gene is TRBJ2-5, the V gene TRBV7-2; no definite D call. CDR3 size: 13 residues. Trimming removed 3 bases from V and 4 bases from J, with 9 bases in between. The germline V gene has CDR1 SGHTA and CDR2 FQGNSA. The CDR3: CASSLGFGETQYF. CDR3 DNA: TGTGCCAGCAGCTTGGGCTTCGGAGAGACCCAGTACTTC.

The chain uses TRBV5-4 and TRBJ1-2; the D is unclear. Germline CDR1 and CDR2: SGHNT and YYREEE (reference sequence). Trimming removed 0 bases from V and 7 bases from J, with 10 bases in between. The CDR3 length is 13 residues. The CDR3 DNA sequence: TGTGCCAGCAGCTTGGTCGGGAGGGCTGGCTACACCTTC. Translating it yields CASSLVGRAGYTF.

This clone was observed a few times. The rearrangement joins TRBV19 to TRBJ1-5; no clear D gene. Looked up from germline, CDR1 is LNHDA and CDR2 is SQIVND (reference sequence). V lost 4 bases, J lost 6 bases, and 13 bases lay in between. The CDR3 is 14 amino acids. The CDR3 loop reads CASSTLPSIQPQHF. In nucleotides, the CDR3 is TGTGCCAGTAGTACCCTCCCCTCGATTCAGCCCCAGCATTTT.

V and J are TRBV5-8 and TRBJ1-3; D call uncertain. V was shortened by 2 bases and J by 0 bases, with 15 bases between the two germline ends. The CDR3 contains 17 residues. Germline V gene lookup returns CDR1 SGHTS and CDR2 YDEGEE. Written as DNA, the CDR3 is TGTGCCAGCAGCTTACGAACCGGGGATGCCTCTGGAAACACCATATATTTT. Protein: CASSLRTGDASGNTIYF.

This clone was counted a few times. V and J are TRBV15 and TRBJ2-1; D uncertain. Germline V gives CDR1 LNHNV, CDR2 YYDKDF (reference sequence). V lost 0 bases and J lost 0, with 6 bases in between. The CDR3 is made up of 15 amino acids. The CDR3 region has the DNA TGTGCCACCAGCAGAGAAGGGTTCTCCTACAATGAGCAGTTCTTC. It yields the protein CATSREGFSYNEQFF. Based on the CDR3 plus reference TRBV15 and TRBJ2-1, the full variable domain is DAMVIQNPRYQVTQFGKPVTLSCSQTLNHNVMYWYQQKSSQAPKLLFHYYDKDFNNEADTPDNFQSRRPNTSFCFLDIRSPGLGDTAMYLCATSREGFSYNEQFFGPGTRLTVL.

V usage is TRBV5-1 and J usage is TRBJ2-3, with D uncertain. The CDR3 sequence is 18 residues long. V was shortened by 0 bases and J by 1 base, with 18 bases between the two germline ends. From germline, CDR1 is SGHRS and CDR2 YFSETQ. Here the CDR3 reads CASSLAIQTPFRTDTQYF. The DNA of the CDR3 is TGCGCCAGCAGCTTGGCTATACAGACACCCTTTCGCACAGATACGCAGTATTTT.

CDR3 in amino acids: CASSLVQGVSEQFF. The CDR3 DNA is TGTGCCAGCAGCTTAGTACAGGGAGTCAGCGAGCAGTTCTTC. The chain combines TRBV5-6 with TRBJ2-1, with D perhaps TRBD1 (6 bases). Per germline, CDR1 SGHDT and CDR2 YYEEEE. V gave up 2 bases and J gave up 10 bases, with 16 bases separating them. CDR3 length: 14 residues.

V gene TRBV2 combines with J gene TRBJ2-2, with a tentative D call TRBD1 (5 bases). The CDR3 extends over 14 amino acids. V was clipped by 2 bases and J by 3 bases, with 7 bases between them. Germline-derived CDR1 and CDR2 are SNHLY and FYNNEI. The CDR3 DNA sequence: TGTGCCAGCAGTGAAACAGGTTACACCGGGGAGCTGTTTTTT. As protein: CASSETGYTGELFF.

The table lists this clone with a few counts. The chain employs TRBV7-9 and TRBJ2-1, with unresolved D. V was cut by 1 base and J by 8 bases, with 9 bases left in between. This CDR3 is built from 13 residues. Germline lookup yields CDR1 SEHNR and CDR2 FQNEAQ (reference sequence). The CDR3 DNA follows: TGTGCCAGCAGCTTAGACGCCCGCTATGAGCAGTTCTTC. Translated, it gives CASSLDARYEQFF.

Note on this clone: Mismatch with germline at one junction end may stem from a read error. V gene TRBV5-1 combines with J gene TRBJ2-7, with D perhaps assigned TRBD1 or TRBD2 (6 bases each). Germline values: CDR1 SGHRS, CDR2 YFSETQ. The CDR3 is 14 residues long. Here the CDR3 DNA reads TGTGCCAGCAGCCCCGGAGGGGGGCTATACGAGCAGTACTTC. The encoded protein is CASSPGGGLYEQYF.

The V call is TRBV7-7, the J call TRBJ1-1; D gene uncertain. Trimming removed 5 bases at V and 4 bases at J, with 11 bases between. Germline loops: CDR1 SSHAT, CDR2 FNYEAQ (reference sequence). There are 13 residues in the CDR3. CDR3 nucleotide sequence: TGTGCCAGCAGCCTACTGGTGGGCACTGAAGCTTTCTTT. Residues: CASSLLVGTEAFF. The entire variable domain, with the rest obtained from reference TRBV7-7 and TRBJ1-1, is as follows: GAGVSQSPRYKVTKRGQDVTLRCDPISSHATLYWYQQALGQGPEFLTYFNYEAQPDKSGLPSDRFSAERPEGSISTLTIQRTEQRDSAMYRCASSLLVGTEAFFGQGTRLTVV.

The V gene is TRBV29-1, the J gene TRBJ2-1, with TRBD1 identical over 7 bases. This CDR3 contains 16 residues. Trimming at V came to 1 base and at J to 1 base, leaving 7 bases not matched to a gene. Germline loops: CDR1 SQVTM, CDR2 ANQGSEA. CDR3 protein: CSVEALDRVSYNEQFF. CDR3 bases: TGCAGCGTTGAAGCACTAGACAGGGTTTCCTACAATGAGCAGTTCTTC.

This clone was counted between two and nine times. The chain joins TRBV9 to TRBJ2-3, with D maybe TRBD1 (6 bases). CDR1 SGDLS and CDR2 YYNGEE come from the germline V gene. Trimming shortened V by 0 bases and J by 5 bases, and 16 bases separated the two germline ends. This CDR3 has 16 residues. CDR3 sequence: CASSVGQAGVLDTQYF. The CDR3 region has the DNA TGTGCCAGCAGCGTAGGCCAGGCAGGGGTTTTAGATACGCAGTATTTT.

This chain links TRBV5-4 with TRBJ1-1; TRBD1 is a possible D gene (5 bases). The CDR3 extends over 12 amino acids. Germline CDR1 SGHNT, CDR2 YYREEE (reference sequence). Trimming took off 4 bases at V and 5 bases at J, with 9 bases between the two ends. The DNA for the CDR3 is TGTGCCAGCAGCAGGGGAGAGACTGAAGCTTTCTTT. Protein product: CASSRGETEAFF.

CDR3 sequence reads: CASSPLIAVIADTQYF. The DNA for the CDR3 is TGCGCCAGCAGCCCCCTTATAGCTGTAATCGCAGATACGCAGTATTTT. The rearrangement joins TRBV5-1 to TRBJ2-3; D uncertain. Trimming stripped 4 bases from V and 4 bases from J, with 19 bases between. CDR1 is SGHRS and CDR2 is YFSETQ in the germline V gene. This CDR3 has 16 residues.

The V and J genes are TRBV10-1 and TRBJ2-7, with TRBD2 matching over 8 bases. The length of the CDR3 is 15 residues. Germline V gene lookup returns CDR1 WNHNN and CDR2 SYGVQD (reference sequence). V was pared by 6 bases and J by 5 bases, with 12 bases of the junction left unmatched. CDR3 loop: CASSASGRKFHEQYF. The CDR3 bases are TGCGCCAGCAGCGCCAGCGGGAGAAAGTTCCACGAGCAGTACTTC.

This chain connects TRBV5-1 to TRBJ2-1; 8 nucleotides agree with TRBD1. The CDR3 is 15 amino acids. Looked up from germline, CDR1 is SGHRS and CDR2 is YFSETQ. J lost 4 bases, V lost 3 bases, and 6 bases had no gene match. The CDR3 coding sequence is TGCGCCAGCAGCTGGGGGGACAGGAAATACAATGAGCAGTTCTTC. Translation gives CASSWGDRKYNEQFF.

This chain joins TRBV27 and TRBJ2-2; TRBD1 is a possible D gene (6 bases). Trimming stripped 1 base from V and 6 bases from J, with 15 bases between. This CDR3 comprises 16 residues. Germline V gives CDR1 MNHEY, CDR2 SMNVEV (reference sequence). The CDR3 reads CASSLLALRGAGELFF. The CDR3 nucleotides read TGTGCCAGCAGTTTATTGGCCCTCAGGGGCGCCGGGGAGCTGTTTTTT.

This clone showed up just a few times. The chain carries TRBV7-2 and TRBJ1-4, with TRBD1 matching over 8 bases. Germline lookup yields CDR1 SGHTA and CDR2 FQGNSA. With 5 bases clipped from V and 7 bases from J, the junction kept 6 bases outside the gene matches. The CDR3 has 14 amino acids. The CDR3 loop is CASSQDRVGEKLFF. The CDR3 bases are TGTGCCAGCAGCCAGGACAGGGTTGGTGAAAAACTGTTTTTT. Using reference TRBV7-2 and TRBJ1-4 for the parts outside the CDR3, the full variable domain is GAGVSQSPSNKVTEKGKDVELRCDPISGHTALYWYRQSLGQGLEFLIYFQGNSAPDKSGLPSDRFSAERTGGSVSTLTIQRTQQEDSAVYLCASSQDRVGEKLFFGSGTQLSVL.

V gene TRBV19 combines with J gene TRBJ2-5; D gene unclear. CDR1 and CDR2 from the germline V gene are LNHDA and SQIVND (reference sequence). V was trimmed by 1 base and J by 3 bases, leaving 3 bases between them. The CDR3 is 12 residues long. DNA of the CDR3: TGTGCCAGTAGTATAGGGGAAGAGACCCAGTACTTC. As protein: CASSIGEETQYF.

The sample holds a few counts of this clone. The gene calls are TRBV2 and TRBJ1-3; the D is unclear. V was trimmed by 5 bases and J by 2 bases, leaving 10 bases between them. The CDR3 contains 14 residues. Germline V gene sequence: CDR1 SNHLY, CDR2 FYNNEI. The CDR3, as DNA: TGTGCCAGCAGTTCCGGTGGGGCTGGAAACACCATATATTTT. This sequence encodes CASSSGGAGNTIYF.

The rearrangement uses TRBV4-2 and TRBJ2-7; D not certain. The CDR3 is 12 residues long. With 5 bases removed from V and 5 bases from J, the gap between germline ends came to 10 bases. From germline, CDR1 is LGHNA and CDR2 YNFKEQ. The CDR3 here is CASSLGSHEQYF. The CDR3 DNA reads TGTGCCAGCAGCTTAGGCTCTCACGAGCAGTACTTC.

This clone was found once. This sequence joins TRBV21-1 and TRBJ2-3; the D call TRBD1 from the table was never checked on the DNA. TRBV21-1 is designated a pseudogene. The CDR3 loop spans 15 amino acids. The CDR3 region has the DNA TGTGCCAGCACCCCCACCGGGACAGACACAGATACGCAGTATTTT. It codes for CASTPTGTDTDTQYF.

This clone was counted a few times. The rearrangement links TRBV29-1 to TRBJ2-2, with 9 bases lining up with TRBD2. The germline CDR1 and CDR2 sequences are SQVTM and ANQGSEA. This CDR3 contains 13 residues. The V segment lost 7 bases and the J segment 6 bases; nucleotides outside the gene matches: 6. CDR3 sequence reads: CSAAGGRAGELFF. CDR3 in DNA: TGCAGCGCCGCGGGAGGGAGGGCCGGGGAGCTGTTTTTT.

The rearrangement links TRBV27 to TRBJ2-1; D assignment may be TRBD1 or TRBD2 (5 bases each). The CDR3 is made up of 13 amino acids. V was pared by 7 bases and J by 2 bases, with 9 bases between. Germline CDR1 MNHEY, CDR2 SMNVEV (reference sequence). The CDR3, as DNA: TGTGCCAGCAATGAGGGGCCCTACAATGAGCAGTTCTTC. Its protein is CASNEGPYNEQFF.

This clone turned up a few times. CDR3: CASSPDRGQETQYF. Written as DNA, the CDR3 is TGTGCCAGCAGCCCTGACAGGGGTCAAGAGACCCAGTACTTC. The chain employs TRBV5-4 and TRBJ2-5, with TRBD1 matching 8 bases. Germline-derived CDR1 and CDR2 are SGHNT and YYREEE (reference sequence). V dropped 4 bases and J dropped 2; count of bases not matched to a gene: 4. CDR3 length: 14 residues.

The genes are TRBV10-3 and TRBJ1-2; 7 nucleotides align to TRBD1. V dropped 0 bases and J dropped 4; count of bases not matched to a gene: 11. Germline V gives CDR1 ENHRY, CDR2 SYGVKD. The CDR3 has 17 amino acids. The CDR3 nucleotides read TGTGCCATCAGTGAGTCGATCGTGGACAGGATTCGCTATGGCTACACCTTC. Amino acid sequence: CAISESIVDRIRYGYTF.